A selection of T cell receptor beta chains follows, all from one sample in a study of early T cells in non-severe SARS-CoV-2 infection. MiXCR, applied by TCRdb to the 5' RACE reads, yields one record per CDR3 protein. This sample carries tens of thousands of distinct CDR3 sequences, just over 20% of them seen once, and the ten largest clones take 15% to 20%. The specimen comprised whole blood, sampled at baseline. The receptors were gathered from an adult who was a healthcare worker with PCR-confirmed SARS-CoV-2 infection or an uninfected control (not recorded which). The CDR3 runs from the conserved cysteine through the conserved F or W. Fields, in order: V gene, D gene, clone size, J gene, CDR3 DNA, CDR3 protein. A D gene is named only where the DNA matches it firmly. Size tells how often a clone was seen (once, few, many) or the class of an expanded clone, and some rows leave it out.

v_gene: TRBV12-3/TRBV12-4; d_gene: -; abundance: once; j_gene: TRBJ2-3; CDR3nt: TGTGCCAGCAGTTCATCGTTCCCTCGGGGGCCCGGAGATACGCAGTATTTT; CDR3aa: CASSSSFPRGPGDTQYF
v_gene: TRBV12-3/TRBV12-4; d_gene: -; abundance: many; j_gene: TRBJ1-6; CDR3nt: TGTGCCAGCAGTTTCAGGGGAGCCAATTCACCCCTCCACTTT; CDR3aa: CASSFRGANSPLHF
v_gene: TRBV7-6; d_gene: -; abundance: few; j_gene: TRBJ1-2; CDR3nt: TGTGCCAGCAGCAACTCTAACTATGGCTACACCTTC; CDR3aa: CASSNSNYGYTF
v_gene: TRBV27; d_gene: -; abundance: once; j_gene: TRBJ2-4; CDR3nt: TGTGCCAGCAGTTTATCCTACACGCAGTTACAGTACTTC; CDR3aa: CASSLSYTQLQYF
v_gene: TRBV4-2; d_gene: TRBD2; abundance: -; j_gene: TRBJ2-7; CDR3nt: TGTGCCAGCAGCCAAACTAGCGGGGGGGGCTACGAGCAGTACTTC; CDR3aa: CASSQTSGGGYEQYF
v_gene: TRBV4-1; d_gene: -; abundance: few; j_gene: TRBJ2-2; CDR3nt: TGCGCCAGCAGCCTCTTCCTAGGTCGAGCCGGGGAGCTGTTTTTT; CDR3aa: CASSLFLGRAGELFF
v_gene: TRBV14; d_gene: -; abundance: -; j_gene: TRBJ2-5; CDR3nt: TGTGCCAGCAGCCGAGGAAGCAGGACGTACCAAGAGACCCAGTACTTC; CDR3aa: CASSRGSRTYQETQYF
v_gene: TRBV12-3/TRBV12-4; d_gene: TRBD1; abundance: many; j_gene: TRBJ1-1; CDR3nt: TGTGCCAGCAGTTGGACAGGGAGAAACACTGAAGCTTTCTTT; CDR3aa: CASSWTGRNTEAFF
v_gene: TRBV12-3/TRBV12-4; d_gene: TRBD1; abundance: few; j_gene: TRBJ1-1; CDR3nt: TGTGCCAGCAGTTACTACAGGGGTAGCGAAGCTTTCTTT; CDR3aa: CASSYYRGSEAFF
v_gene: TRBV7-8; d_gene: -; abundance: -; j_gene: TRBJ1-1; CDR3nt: TGTGCCAGCAGCTTAGGACACAGCTATGAAGCTTTCTTT; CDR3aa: CASSLGHSYEAFF
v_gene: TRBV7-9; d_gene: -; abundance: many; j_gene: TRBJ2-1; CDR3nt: TGTGCCAGCAGACAAGACTCGAGGTATGAGCAGTTCTTC; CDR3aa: CASRQDSRYEQFF
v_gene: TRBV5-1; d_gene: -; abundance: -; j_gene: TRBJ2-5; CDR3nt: TGCGCCAGCAGATTACCAGAGCCCCCGGAGACCCAGTACTTC; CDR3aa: CASRLPEPPETQYF
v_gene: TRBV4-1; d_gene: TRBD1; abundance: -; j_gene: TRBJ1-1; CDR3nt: TGCGCCAGCAGCCAAGAGAGGGACAGCCTCATGAACACTGAAGCTTTCTTT; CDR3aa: CASSQERDSLMNTEAFF
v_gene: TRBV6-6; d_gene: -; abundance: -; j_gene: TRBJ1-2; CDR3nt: TGTGCCAGCAAAGAGAGGGGAGAATATGGCTACACCTTC; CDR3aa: CASKERGEYGYTF
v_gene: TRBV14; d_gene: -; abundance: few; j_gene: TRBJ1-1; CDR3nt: TGTGCCAGCAGCACCGTCGGGGCGAGCACTGAAGCTTTCTTT; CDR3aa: CASSTVGASTEAFF
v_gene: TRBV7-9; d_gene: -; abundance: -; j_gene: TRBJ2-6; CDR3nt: TGTGCCAGCAGCCACGATGAGGTAACTGGGGCCAACGTCCTGACTTTC; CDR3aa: CASSHDEVTGANVLTF
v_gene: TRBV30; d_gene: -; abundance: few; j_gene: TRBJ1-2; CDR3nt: TGTGCCTGGAGTGCCGGGACCCTGGATTATGGCTACACCTTC; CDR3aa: CAWSAGTLDYGYTF
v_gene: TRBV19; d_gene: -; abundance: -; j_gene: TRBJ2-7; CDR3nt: TGTGCCAGTAGTATAGAACAGGGTGCCTACGAGCAGTACTTC; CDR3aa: CASSIEQGAYEQYF
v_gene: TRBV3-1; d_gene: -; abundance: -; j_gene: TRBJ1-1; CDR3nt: TGTGCCAGCAGCCCAATGGACAAGTCTGAAGCTTTCTTT; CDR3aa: CASSPMDKSEAFF
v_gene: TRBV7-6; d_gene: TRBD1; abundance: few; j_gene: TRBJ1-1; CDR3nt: TGTGCCAGCAGCCCAGGACAGGGCACTGAAGCTTTCTTT; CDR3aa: CASSPGQGTEAFF
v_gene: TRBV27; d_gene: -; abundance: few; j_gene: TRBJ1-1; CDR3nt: TGTGCCAGCAGGACGAGGGGGGGGAGTGGAACTGAAGCTTTCTTT; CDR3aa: CASRTRGGSGTEAFF
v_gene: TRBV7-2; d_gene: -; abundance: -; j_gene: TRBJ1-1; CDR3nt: TGTGCCAGCACAGAATCAGGGACTGAAGCTTTCTTT; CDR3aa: CASTESGTEAFF
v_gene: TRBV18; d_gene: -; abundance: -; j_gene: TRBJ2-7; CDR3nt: TGTGCCAGCTCACCACCGAACGGAGGCGAGCAGTACTTC; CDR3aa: CASSPPNGGEQYF
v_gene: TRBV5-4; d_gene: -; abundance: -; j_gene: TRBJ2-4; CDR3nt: TGTGCCAGCAGCGCGGGCTCCCCCTCAGCCAAAAACATTCAGTACTTC; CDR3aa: CASSAGSPSAKNIQYF
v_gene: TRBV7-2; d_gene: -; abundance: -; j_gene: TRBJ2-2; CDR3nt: TGTGCCAGCAGACCACGGGGGCCCGGGGAGCTGTTTTTT; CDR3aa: CASRPRGPGELFF
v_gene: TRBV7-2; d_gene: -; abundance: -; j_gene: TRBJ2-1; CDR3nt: TGTGCCAGCAGCCTACTATCCCAGTTCTTC; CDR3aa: CASSLLSQFF
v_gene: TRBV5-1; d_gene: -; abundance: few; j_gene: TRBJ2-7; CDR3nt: TGCGCCAGCAGCTTGGAGGGCAGGGTGACGGACGAGCAGTACTTC; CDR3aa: CASSLEGRVTDEQYF
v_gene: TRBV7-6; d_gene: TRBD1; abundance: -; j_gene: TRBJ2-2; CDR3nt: TGTGCCAGCAGCCGGACAGGGGGCTCTCCCGGGGAGCTGTTTTTT; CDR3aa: CASSRTGGSPGELFF
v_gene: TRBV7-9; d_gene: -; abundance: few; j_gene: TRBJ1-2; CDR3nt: TGTGCCAGCAGCTTGTTCGGCGATGGCTACACCTTC; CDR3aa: CASSLFGDGYTF
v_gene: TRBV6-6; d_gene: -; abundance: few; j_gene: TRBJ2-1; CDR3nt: TGTGCCAGCAGTTACCCGGGGGTTGGGGGTGAGCAGTTCTTC; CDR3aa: CASSYPGVGGEQFF
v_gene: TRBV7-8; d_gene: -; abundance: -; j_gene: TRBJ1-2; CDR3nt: TGTGCCAGCAGTTTAGGGACCTATGGCTACACCTTC; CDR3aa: CASSLGTYGYTF
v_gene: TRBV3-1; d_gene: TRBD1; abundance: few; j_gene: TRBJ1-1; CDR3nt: TGTGCCAGCAGCCAAGGACAGGGACCCCTGAACACTGAAGCTTTCTTT; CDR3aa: CASSQGQGPLNTEAFF
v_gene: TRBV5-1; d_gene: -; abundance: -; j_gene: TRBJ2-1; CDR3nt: TGCGCCAGCAGCTTGGAGTCGAGCTCCTACAATGAGCAGTTCTTC; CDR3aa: CASSLESSSYNEQFF